The clone carrying this TCR beta chain has just a few counts. Its antigen is undetermined. CDR1 is LGHNA and CDR2 is YSLEER in the germline V gene. With V trimmed by 6 bases and J by 4 bases, 11 bases remained unmatched. The length of the CDR3 is 15 residues. Using its own MiXCR run on the RT-PCR reads, TCRdb lists one record per CDR3 protein. In the table there are about 300,000 distinct CDR3 sequences, 20% to 25% of which are singletons. The data were obtained in a study of response to subunit inactivated influenza vaccine. Study outcomes and limitations: Authors suggested each seasonal flu vaccination may recruit only limited numbers of new T cells.

This TCR came from a man aged 50 to 75 who received an inactivated influenza vaccine. The chain couples TRBV4-3 to TRBJ1-2, with TRBD1 matching over 7 bases. The input for sequencing was PBMCs from blood, taken approximately 22 months after vaccination. The CDR3 DNA sequence: TGCGCCAGCAGTAAGGAGTCAGGGGGGAGCTATGGCTACACCTTC. It yields the protein CASSKESGGSYGYTF.